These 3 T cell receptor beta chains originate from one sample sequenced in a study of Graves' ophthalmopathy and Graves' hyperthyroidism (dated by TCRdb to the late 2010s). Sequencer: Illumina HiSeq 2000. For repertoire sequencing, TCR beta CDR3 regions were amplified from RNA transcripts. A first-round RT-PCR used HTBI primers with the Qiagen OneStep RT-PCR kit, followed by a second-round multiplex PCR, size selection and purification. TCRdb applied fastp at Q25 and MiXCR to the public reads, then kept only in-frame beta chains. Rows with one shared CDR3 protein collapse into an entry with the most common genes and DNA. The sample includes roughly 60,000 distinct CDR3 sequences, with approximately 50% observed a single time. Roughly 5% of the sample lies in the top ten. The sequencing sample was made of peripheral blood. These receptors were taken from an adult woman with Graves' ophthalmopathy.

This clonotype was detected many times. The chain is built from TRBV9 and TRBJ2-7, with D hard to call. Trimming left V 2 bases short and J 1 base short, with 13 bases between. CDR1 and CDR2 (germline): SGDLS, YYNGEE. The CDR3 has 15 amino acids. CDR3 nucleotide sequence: TGTGCCAGCAGCGTGGGTGGTAGTGGGTCCTACGAGCAGTACTTC. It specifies CASSVGGSGSYEQYF.

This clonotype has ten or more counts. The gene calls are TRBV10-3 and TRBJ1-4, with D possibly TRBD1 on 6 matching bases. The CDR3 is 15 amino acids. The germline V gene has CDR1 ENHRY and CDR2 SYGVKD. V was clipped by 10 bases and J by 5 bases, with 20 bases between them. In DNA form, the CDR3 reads TGTGCCACCCGAGGGGGTGGGGGCCAAAATGAAAAACTGTTTTTT. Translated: CATRGGGGQNEKLFF.

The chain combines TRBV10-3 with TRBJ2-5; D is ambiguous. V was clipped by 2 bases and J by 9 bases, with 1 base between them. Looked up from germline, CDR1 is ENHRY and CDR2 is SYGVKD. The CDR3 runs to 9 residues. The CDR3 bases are TGTGCCATCAGTGAGCCCCAGTACTTC. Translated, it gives CAISEPQYF.